Here is one TCR beta chain with its context. Its antigen remains undetermined. No much larger clone exists at a distance of one base, and base qualities are not known. The immunoSEQ Assay was used to sequence TCRbeta CDR3 regions. After extraction, genomic DNA underwent amplification by bias-controlled multiplex PCR, followed by high-throughput sequencing. The study's processing was this. Collapsing and filtering of sequences were performed to quantify the absolute abundance of each unique TCRbeta CDR3 region. T cell fraction was estimated by normalization of TCRbeta template counts to usable DNA, with usable DNA being measured through amplification of reference genes present in all nucleated cells. Repertoire TCRs were annotated as SARS-CoV-2-specific when V gene, CDR3 amino acid sequence and J gene were exactly matched to a known reactive TCR set. The reference SARS-CoV-2 TCR set was obtained from MIRA and was filtered for enrichment in COVID-19-positive ImmuneCODE repertoires, whereby public or cross-reactive TCRs were removed. Using the MIRA antigens, annotated TCRs were further analysed by specific ORF or by position within an ORF. Breadth was defined as annotated unique rearrangements over total unique productive rearrangements; depth was the summed frequency of those rearrangements. TCR breadth was compared between groups using two-sided Wilcoxon rank-sum tests. This is the immuneACCESS table as TCRdb keeps it, with only in-frame sequences that have V and J called. A part of the clones is gone; compared with another copy, unresolved V genes explain less than half, and the rest is unexplained. Clone size and V and J calls were adopted from that table, with D and trimming inferred from the DNA. This sample lists around 94,000 clones; over 60% were detected once. The top ten constitute 17% of the sample.

The data are from a study of Ad26.COV2.S vaccination and SARS-CoV-2 variants (dated by TCRdb to the early 2020s). Study-level background: Sequencing of the TCRbeta repertoire served to evaluate the specificity and breadth of SARS-CoV-2-reactive T cell receptors following Ad26.COV2.S vaccination. A total of 32 samples were included in the TCR-sequenced set, comprising around 19 Ad26.COV2.S vaccine recipients, 5 placebo recipients and 8 SARS-CoV-2 convalescent individuals.

A distance of 8 bases separates the germline ends of V and J, which lose 8 bases and 4 bases respectively. The CDR3 spans 11 residues, from the cysteine through the phenylalanine. Solely the CDR3 DNA is kept, with 33 bases framed from the first base. The germline V gene sets CDR1 to MDHEN and CDR2 to SYDVKM. Study-level results and caveats: Non-spike TCR breadth was comparable between vaccine and placebo recipients, consistent with the vaccine containing only spike. The authors noted that total T cell responses may have been underestimated by the TCR breadth and depth analyses. Ad26.COV2.S recipients had higher spike-specific TCR breadth than placebo recipients (P = 0.0014). After vaccination, substantial breadth of spike-specific CD8+ and CD4+ T cell responses was reported.

The time point label, read with the paper, signifies: individuals recovered from natural SARS-CoV-2 infection. The material sequenced was peripheral blood, taken after recovery from COVID-19. This TCR was sampled from a human donor who had recovered from COVID-19. The receptor chain draws on TRBV28 and TRBJ1-1; the D segment cannot be called with confidence. The sequenced DNA is TGTGCCAGCGAAGGAGGCACTGAAGCTTTCTTT. Translated, it reads CASEGGTEAFF.